The 7 T cell receptor beta chains listed next were all sequenced from one sample in a study of tissue T cells after allogeneic stem cell transplantation. Here immunoSEQ multiplex PCR was the method, and the copy in TCRdb shows in-frame clones only, minus some. This table holds about 43,000 clones, around nine tenths found once. The specimen was blood, collected before transplantation. These receptor sequences come from a woman aged 35 to 70 who later had graft-versus-host disease after an allogeneic stem cell transplant.

The CDR3 is CASTPDSTATYEQYF. The CDR3 DNA follows: TGTGCCAGCACCCCGGACAGTACGGCAACCTACGAGCAGTACTTC. The genes are TRBV6-5 and TRBJ2-7, with D possibly matching TRBD1 (6 bases). Germline values: CDR1 MNHEY, CDR2 SVGAGI. CDR3 size: 15 residues. With 7 bases removed from V and 2 bases from J, the gap between germline ends came to 18 bases.

The chain joins TRBV18 to TRBJ2-5, with a possible D match to TRBD1 (7 bases). Germline V gives CDR1 KGHSH, CDR2 LQKENI. The CDR3 has 16 amino acids. The V end lost 2 bases, the J end lost 1 base, and 14 bases lay between the germline ends. In DNA form, the CDR3 reads TGTGCCAGCTCACCATGGACAGGAGGGGGCCAAGAGACCCAGTACTTC. Its translation is CASSPWTGGGQETQYF. Full variable domain (remainder filled in from reference TRBV18 and TRBJ2-5): NAGVMQNPRHLVRRRGQEARLRCSPMKGHSHVYWYRQLPEEGLKFMVYLQKENIIDESGMPKERFSAEFPKEGPSILRIQQVVRGDSAAYFCASSPWTGGGQETQYFGPGTRLLVL.

V usage is TRBV7-2 and J usage is TRBJ1-1; D is unclear. There are 13 residues in the CDR3. Germline-derived CDR1 and CDR2 are SGHTA and FQGNSA. Trimming left V 5 bases short and J 2 bases short, with 9 bases between. As DNA, the CDR3 is TGTGCCAGCAGCATCGACGGTAACACTGAAGCTTTCTTT. Residues: CASSIDGNTEAFF.

The chain is built from TRBV6-6 and TRBJ1-1, with D hard to call. The CDR3 runs to 16 residues. Germline V gene data show CDR1 as MNHNY and CDR2 as SVGAGI (reference sequence). Trimming shortened V by 1 base and J by 1 base, and 13 bases separated the two germline ends. The DNA of the CDR3 is TGTGCCAGCAGTTACTTTGCTGGGAGTGCGAACACTGAAGCTTTCTTT. Amino acids: CASSYFAGSANTEAFF.

This clone has a single count. The chain has TRBV6-5 and TRBJ2-1, with D possibly TRBD1 on 6 matching bases. The ends were cut back, 8 bases at V and 9 bases at J, with 14 bases in the middle. The CDR3 contains 12 residues. Germline assignment: CDR1 MNHEY and CDR2 SVGAGI. In DNA, the CDR3 is TGTGCCAGCGCAACAGGGTTAGGTGAGCAGTTCTTC. Its translation: CASATGLGEQFF.

The chain joins TRBV7-2 to TRBJ2-3; possible D gene TRBD2, 6 bases. Germline V gives CDR1 SGHTA, CDR2 FQGNSA. The CDR3 contains 14 residues. Trimming left V 2 bases short and J 2 bases short, with 8 bases between. The CDR3 DNA sequence: TGTGCCAGCAGCTTAATACTAGCCACAGATACGCAGTATTTT. Amino acids: CASSLILATDTQYF. The variable domain in full, with the rest retrieved from reference TRBV7-2 and TRBJ2-3, is GAGVSQSPSNKVTEKGKDVELRCDPISGHTALYWYRQSLGQGLEFLIYFQGNSAPDKSGLPSDRFSAERTGGSVSTLTIQRTQQEDSAVYLCASSLILATDTQYFGPGTRLTVL.

J is TRBJ2-5 and V is TRBV30; 7 nucleotides match TRBD2. Unmatched junction bases numbered 3, after V lost 0 bases and J lost 5 bases. Germline lookup yields CDR1 GTSNPN and CDR2 SVGIG (reference sequence). CDR3 size: 13 residues. The CDR3 nucleotides are TGTGCCTGGAGTGTAGGACTAGTCGAGACCCAGTACTTC. It codes for CAWSVGLVETQYF. The full variable domain, completed using reference TRBV30 and TRBJ2-5, is SQTIHQWPATLVQPVGSPLSLECTVEGTSNPNLYWYRQAAGRGLQLLFYSVGIGQISSEVPQNLSASRPQDRQFILSSKKLLLSDSGFYLCAWSVGLVETQYFGPGTRLLVL.